This TCR beta chain emerged from a study of OX40 agonist ivuxolimab in advanced cancers. On this clone: What it binds is unknown.

Clones were read by immunoSEQ multiplex PCR, and TCRdb kept only the in-frame ones, dropping some. The sample gives roughly 45,000 clones, over 65% of which show up once; 15% is in the top ten. Points from the study as a whole: At doses 0.1 to 3.0 mg/kg, CD4+ and CD8+ clones expanded.

The germline V gene encodes CDR1 LNHDA and CDR2 SQIVND (reference sequence). The CDR3 length is 13 residues. Between the trimmed V and J ends, which lost 7 bases and 3 bases, there was a span of 12 bases. The TCR originated in an adult with an advanced solid tumor such as melanoma, head and neck, liver or kidney cancer. This chain links TRBV19 with TRBJ1-2; D is unclear. Sequences were derived from CD4+ or CD8+ T cells sorted from blood, sampled in a trial of the OX40 agonist ivuxolimab. CDR3 DNA: TGTGCCAGTATTGGTGAGATGGACTATGGCTACACCTTC. Protein: CASIGEMDYGYTF.